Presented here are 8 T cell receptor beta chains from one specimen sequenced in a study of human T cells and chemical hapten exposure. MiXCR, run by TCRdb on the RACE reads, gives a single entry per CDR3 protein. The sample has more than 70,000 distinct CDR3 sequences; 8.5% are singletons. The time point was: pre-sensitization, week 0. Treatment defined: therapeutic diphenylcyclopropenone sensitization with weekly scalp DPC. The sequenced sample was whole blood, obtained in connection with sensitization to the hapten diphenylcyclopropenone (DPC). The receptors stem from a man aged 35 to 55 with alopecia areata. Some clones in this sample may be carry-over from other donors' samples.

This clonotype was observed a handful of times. CDR3 coding DNA: TGTGCCAGCAGTCGGAAGGACAGTCGGGCTTTCTTT. Translating gives CASSRKDSRAFF. The chain links TRBV12-3 or TRBV12-4 to TRBJ1-1; the D gene is possibly TRBD1 (6 bases). V was clipped by 5 bases and J by 11 bases, with 15 bases between them. The CDR3 has 12 amino acids.

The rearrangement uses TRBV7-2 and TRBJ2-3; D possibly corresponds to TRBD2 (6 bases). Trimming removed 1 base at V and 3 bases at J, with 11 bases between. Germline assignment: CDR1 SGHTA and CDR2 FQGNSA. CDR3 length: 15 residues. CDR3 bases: TGTGCCAGCAGCTTAGGCGGGATGGGAACAGATACGCAGTATTTT. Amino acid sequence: CASSLGGMGTDTQYF.

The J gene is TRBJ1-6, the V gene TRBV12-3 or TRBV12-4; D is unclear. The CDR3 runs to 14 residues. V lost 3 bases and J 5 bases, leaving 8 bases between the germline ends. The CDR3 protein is CASSFSRHNSPLHF. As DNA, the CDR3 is TGTGCCAGCAGTTTTTCCCGTCATAATTCACCCCTCCACTTT.

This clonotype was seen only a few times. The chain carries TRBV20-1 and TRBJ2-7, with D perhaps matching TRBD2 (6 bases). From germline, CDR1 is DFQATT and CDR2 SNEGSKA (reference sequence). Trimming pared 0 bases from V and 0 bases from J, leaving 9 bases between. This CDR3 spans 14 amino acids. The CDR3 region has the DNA TGCAGTGCTAGAGACGCGGGGAGCTCCTACGAGCAGTACTTC. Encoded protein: CSARDAGSSYEQYF.

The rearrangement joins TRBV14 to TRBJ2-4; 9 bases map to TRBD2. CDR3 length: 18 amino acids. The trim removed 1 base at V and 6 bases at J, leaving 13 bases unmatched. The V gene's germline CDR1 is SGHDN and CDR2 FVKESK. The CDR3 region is CASSQVMVSGSGRNIQYF. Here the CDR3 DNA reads TGTGCCAGCAGCCAAGTAATGGTTAGCGGGAGCGGGAGAAACATTCAGTACTTC. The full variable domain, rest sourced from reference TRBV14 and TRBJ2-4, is EAGVTQFPSHSVIEKGQTVTLRCDPISGHDNLYWYRRVMGKEIKFLLHFVKESKQDESGMPNNRFLAERTGGTYSTLKVQPAELEDSGVYFCASSQVMVSGSGRNIQYFGAGTRLSVL.

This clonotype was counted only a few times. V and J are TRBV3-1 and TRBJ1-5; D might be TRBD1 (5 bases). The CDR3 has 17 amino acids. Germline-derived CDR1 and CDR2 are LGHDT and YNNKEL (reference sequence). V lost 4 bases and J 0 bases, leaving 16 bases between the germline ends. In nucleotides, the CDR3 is TGTGCCAGCAGCCGAGGGATGACAGAAGATAGCAATCAGCCCCAGCATTTT. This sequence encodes CASSRGMTEDSNQPQHF.

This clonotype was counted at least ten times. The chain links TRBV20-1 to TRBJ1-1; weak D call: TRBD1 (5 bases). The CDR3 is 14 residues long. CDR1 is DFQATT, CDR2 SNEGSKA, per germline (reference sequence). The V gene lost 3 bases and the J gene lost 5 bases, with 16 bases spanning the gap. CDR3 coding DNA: TGCAGTGCTAGCTTTCGAGGAAGGGGAACTGAAGCTTTCTTT. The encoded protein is CSASFRGRGTEAFF.

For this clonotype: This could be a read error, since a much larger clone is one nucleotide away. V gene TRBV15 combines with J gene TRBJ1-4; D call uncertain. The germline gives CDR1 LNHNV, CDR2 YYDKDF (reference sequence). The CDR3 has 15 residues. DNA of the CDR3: TGTGCCACCAGCAGTATCTCGGGTCCTAATGAAAAACTGTATTTT. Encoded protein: CATSSISGPNEKLYF.